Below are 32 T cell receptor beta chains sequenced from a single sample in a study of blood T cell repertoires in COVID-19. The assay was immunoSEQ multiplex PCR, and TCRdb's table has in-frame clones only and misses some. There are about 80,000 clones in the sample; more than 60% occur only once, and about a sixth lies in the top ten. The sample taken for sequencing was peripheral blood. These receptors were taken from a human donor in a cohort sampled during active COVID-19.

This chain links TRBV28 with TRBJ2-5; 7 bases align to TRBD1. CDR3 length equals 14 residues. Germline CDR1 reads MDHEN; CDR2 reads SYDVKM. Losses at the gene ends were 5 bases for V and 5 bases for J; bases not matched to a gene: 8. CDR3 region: CASSRQGGWETQYF. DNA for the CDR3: TGTGCCAGCAGTCGACAGGGTGGATGGGAGACCCAGTACTTC.

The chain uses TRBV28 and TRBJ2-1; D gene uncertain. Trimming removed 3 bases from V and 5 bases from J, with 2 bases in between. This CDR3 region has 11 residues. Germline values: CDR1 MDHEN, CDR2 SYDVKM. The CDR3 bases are TGTGCCAGCAGTTTCGACAATGAGCAGTTCTTC. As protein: CASSFDNEQFF.

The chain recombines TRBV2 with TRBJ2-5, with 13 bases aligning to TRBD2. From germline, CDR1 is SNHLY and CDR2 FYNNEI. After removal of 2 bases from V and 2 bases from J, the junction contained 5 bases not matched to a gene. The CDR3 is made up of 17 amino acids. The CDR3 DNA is TGTGCCAGCAGTGAACCCAGACTAGCGGGGGGACAAGAGACCCAGTACTTC. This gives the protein CASSEPRLAGGQETQYF.

CDR3 residues: CASSLFIGGGITEAFF. The CDR3, as DNA: TGTGCCAGCAGTTTATTTATCGGGGGAGGGATCACTGAAGCTTTCTTT. This rearrangement joins TRBV27 to TRBJ1-1; tentative D call: TRBD1 (5 bases). CDR1 and CDR2 (germline): MNHEY, SMNVEV (reference sequence). With 1 base removed from V and 4 bases from J, the gap between germline ends came to 16 bases. CDR3 length: 16 residues.

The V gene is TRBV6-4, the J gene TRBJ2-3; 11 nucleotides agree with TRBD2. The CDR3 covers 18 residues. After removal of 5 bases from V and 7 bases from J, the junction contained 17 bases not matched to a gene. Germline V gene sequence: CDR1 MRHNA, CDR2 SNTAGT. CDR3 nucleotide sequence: TGTGCCAGCAGTCTTGGACTAGCGGGTGTTAGAATCTGGTATACGCAGTATTTT. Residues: CASSLGLAGVRIWYTQYF.

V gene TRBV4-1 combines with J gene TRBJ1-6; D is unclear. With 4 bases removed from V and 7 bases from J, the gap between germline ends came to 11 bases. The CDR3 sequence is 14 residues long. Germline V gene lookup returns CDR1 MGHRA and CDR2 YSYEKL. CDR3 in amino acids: CASSPLGGNSPLHF. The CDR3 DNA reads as TGCGCCAGCAGCCCCCTGGGAGGCAATTCACCCCTCCACTTT.

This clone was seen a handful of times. CDR3 residues: CASSPPMIAPNTQYF. The CDR3 nucleotides are TGTGCCAGCTCACCACCTATGATAGCCCCAAATACGCAGTATTTT. The rearrangement joins TRBV18 to TRBJ2-3; unclear D gene. The CDR3 runs to 15 residues. CDR1 and CDR2 from the germline V gene are KGHSH and LQKENI. Trimming cost V 0 bases and J 7 bases, with 14 bases left between them.

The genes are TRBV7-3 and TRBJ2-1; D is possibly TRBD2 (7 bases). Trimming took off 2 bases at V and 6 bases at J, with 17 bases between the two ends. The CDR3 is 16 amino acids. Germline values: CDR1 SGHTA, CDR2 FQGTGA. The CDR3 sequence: CASSLRGALASNEQFF. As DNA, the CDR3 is TGTGCCAGCAGCTTACGGGGGGCGCTTGCCAGCAATGAGCAGTTCTTC.

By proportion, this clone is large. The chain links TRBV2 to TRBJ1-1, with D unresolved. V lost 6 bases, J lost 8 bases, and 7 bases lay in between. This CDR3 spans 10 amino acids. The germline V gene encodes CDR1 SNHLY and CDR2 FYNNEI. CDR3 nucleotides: TGTGCCAGCAGCGAGCCCGAAGCTTTCTTT. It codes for CASSEPEAFF.

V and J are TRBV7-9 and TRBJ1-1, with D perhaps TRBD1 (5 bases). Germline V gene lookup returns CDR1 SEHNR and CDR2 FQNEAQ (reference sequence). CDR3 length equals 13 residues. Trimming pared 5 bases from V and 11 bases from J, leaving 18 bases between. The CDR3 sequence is CASSPGVPGPAFF. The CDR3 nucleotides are TGTGCCAGCAGCCCGGGGGTTCCGGGTCCGGCTTTCTTT.

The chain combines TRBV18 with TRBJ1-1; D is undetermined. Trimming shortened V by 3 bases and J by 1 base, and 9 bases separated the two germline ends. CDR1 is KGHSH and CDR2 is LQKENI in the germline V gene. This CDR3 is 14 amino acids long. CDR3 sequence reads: CASSPPTKNTEAFF. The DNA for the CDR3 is TGTGCCAGCTCACCCCCAACTAAGAACACTGAAGCTTTCTTT.

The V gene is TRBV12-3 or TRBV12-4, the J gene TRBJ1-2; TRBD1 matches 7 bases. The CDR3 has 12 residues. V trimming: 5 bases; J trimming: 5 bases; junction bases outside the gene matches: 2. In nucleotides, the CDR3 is TGTGCCAGCAGTCAACAGGGGTATGGCTACACCTTC. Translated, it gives CASSQQGYGYTF.

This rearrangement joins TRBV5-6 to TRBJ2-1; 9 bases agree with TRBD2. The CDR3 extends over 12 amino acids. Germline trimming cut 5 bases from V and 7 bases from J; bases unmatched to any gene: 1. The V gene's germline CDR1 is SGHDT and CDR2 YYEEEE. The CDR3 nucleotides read TGTGCCAGCAGGGCGGGGGGGAATGAGCAGTTCTTC. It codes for CASRAGGNEQFF.

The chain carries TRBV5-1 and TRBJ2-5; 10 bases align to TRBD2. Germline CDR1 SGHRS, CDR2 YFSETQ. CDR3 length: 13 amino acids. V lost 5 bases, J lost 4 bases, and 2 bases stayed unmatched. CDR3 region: CASRPSGRETQYF. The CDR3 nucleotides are TGCGCCAGCAGGCCTAGCGGGAGAGAGACCCAGTACTTC.

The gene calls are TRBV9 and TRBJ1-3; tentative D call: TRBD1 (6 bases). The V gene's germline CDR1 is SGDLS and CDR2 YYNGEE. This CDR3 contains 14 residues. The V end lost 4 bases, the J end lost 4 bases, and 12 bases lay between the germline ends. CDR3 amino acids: CASSLQGSGNTIYF. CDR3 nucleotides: TGTGCCAGCAGCCTACAGGGTTCCGGAAACACCATATATTTT.

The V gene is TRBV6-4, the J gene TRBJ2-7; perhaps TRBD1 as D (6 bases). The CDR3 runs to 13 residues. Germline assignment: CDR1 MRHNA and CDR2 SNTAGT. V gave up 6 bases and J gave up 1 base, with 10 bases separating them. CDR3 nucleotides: TGTGCCAGCAGCGAAACAGGGTCCTACGAGCAGTACGTC. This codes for CASSETGSYEQYV.

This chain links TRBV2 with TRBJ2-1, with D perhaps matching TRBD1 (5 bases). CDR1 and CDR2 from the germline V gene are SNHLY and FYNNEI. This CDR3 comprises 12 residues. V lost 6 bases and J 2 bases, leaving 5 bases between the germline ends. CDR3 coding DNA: TGTGCCAGCAGGGGGCCCTACAATGAGCAGTTCTTC. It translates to CASRGPYNEQFF.

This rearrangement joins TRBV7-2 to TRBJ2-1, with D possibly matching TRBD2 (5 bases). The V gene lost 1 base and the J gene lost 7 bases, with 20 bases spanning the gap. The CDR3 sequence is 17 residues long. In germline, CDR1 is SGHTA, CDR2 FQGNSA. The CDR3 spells CASSLVERQELRNEQFF. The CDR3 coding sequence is TGTGCCAGCAGCTTAGTGGAGCGGCAGGAGCTGAGGAATGAGCAGTTCTTC.

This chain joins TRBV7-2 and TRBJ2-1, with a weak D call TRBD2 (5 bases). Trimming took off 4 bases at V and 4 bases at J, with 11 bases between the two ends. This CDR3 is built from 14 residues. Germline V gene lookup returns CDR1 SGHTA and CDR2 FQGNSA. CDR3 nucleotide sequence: TGTGCCAGCAGCTATTCGCGGGTGTACAATGAGCAGTTCTTC. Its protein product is CASSYSRVYNEQFF.

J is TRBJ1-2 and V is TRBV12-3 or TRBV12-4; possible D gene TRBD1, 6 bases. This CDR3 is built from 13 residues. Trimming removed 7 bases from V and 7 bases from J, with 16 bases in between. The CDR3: CASTSGGQGGYTF. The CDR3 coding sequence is TGTGCCAGCACCTCGGGGGGGCAGGGTGGCTACACCTTC.

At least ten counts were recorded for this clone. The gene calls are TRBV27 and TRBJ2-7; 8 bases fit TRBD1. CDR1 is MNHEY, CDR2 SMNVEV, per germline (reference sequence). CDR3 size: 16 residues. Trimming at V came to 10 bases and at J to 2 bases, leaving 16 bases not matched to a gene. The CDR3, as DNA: TGTGCCACAGTCGGGACAGGACCCGGAAAGCCCTACGAGCAGTACTTC. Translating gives CATVGTGPGKPYEQYF.

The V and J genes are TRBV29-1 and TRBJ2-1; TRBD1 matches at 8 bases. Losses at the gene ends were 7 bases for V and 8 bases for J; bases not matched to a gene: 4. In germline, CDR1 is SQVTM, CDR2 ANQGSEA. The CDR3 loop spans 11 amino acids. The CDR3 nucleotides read TGCAGCGCCCGGACAGGGTATGAGCAGTTCTTC. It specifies CSARTGYEQFF.

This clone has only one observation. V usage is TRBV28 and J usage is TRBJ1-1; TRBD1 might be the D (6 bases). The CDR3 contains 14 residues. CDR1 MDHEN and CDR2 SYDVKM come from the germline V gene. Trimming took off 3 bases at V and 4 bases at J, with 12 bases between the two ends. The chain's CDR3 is CASSFRGSSTEAFF. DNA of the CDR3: TGTGCCAGCAGTTTCAGGGGCTCGAGCACTGAAGCTTTCTTT.

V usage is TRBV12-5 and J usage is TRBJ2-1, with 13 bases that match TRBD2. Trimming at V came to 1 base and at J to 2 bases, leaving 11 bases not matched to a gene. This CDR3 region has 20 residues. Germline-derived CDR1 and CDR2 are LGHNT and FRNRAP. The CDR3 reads CASGLAPGLAGSGTYNEQFF. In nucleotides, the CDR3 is TGTGCTAGTGGTTTGGCGCCGGGACTAGCGGGGTCCGGTACCTACAATGAGCAGTTCTTC.

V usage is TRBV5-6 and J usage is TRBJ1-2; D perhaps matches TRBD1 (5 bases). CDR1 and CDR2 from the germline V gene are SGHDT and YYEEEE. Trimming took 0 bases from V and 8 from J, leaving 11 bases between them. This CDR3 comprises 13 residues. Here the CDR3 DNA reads TGTGCCAGCAGCTTGGAGCAGGGATGGGGCTACACCTTC. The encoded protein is CASSLEQGWGYTF. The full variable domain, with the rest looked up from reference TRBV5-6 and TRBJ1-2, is DAGVTQSPTHLIKTRGQQVTLRCSPKSGHDTVSWYQQALGQGPQFIFQYYEEEERQRGNFPDRFSGHQFPNYSSELNVNALLLGDSALYLCASSLEQGWGYTFGSGTRLTVV.

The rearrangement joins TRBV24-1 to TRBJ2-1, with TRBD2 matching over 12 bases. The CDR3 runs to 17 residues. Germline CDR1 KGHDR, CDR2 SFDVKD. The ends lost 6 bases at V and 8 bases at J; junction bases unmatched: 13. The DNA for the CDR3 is TGTGCCACCAGTCCCCCCTTCCTAGCGGGGGGGTCGGATGAGCAGTTCTTC. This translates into CATSPPFLAGGSDEQFF.

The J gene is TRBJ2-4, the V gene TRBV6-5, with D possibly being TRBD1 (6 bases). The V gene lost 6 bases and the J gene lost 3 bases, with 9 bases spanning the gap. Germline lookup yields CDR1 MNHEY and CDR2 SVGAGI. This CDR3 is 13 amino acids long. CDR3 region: CASSAGDKNIQYF. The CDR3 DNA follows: TGTGCCAGCAGCGCAGGGGACAAAAACATTCAGTACTTC.

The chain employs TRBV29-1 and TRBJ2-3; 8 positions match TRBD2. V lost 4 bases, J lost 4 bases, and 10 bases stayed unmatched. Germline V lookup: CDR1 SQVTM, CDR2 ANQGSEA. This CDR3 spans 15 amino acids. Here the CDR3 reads CSVVRAGDEADTQYF. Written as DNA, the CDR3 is TGCAGCGTTGTACGAGCGGGAGACGAAGCAGATACGCAGTATTTT.

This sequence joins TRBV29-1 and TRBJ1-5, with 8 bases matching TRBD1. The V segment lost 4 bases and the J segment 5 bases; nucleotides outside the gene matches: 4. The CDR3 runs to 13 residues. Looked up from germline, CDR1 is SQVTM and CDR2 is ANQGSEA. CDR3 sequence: CSVGTGPHQPQHF. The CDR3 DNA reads TGCAGCGTTGGGACAGGGCCACATCAGCCCCAGCATTTT.

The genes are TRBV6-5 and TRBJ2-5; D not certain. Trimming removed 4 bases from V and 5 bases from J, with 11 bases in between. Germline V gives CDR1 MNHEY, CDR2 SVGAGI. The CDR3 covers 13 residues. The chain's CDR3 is CASSSQMLETQYF. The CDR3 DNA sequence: TGTGCCAGCAGTTCCCAGATGTTGGAGACCCAGTACTTC.

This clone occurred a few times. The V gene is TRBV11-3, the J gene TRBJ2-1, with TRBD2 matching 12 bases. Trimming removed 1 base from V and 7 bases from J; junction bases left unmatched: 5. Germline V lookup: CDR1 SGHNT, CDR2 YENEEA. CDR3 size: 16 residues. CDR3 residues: CASSLVGLAGGNEQFF. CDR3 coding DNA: TGTGCCAGCAGCTTAGTAGGGCTAGCGGGAGGGAATGAGCAGTTCTTC.

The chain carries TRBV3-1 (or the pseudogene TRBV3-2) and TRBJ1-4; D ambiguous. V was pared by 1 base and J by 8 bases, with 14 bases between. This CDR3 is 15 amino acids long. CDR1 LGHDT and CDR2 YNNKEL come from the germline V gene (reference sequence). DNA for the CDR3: TGTGCCAGCAGCCAAGTGGGCCTAAACCGCGAAAAACTGTTTTTT. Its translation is CASSQVGLNREKLFF.